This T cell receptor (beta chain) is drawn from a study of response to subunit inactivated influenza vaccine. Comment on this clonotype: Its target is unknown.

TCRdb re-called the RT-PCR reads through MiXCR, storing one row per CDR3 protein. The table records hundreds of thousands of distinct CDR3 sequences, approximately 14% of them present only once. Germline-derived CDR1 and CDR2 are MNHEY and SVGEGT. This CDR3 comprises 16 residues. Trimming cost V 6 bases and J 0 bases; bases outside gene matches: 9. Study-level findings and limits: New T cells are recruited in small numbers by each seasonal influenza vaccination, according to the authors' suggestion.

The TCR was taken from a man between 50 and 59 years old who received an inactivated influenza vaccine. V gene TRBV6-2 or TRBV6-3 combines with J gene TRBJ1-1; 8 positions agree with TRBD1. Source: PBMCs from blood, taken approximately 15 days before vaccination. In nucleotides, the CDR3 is TGTGCCAGCAGCGTCATCAGGGGGCGAGTGAACACTGAAGCTTTCTTT. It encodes CASSVIRGRVNTEAFF.